The entry that follows covers one TCR beta chain sequence. This sample was included in a study of long-term antiretroviral therapy in people with HIV. The CDR3 totals 13 residues. V lost 8 bases and J lost 8, with 18 bases in between. Germline CDR1 KGHSH, CDR2 LQKENI. The immunoSEQ assay was v3.0, run at survey level. Clones were read by immunoSEQ multiplex PCR, and TCRdb kept only the in-frame ones, dropping some. The table shows about 15,000 clones, with around four fifths occurring only once. This sequence joins TRBV18 and TRBJ1-2; D ambiguous. The specimen comprised unsorted PBMCs, sampled about 3.1 years after starting antiretroviral therapy. This clonotype was obtained from a woman aged 40 to 55 with HIV. CDR3 residues: CASQTGNNQGYTF. The DNA for the CDR3 is TGTGCCAGCCAAACCGGGAACAATCAGGGCTACACCTTC.